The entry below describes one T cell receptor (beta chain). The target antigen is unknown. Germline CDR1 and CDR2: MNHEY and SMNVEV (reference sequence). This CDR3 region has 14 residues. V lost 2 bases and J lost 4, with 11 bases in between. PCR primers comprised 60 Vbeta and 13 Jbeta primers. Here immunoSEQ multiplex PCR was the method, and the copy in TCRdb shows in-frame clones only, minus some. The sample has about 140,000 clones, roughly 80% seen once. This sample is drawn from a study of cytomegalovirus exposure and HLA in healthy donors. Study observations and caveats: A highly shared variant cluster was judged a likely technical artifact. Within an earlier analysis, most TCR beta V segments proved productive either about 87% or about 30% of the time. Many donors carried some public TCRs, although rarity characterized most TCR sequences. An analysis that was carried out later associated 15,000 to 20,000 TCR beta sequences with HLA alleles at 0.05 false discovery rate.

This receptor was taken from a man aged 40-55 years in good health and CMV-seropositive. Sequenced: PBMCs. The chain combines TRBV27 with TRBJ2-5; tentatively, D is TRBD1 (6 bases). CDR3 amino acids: CASSLATGRETQYF. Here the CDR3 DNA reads TGTGCCAGCAGTTTAGCGACAGGTCGAGAGACCCAGTACTTC.